The clone carrying this T cell receptor (beta chain) was counted ten times or more. Germline trimming cut 4 bases from V and 6 bases from J; bases unmatched to any gene: 8. The CDR3 is 14 residues long. CDR1 and CDR2 from the germline V gene are SGHTA and FQGNSA. Each CDR3 protein gets one entry after TCRdb re-called the RT-PCR reads with MiXCR. This table has 550,000 to 750,000 distinct CDR3 sequences, 13% to 15% appearing once. The clonotype was recovered from a female donor in good health, serving as a healthy control. The chain combines TRBV7-2 with TRBJ2-7, with TRBD1 matching over 8 bases. The sequenced sample consisted of memory CD4+ T cells from blood. CDR3 sequence (DNA): TGTGCCAGCAGCTCAAGACAGGGGATCGGCGAGCAGTACTTC. Residues: CASSSRQGIGEQYF.